This T cell receptor (beta chain) came from a study of early T cells in non-severe SARS-CoV-2 infection. At the level of the study: Sequenced bulk RNA came from whole blood that was unsorted, and chains were unpaired. Study-level points and caveats: VDJdb-based annotation leaned toward anti-spike CD8 responses and missed private and CD4 specificities.

Unique molecular identifier tags were affixed to discrete cDNA molecules. TCRdb re-called the 5' RACE reads with MiXCR, one entry per CDR3 protein. The sample consists of approximately 65,000 distinct CDR3 sequences, approximately 10% of them appearing once. The table lists this clonotype with a few counts. Its antigen is not known. This clonotype was sampled from an adult who was a healthcare worker with PCR-confirmed SARS-CoV-2 infection or an uninfected control (not recorded which). Material: whole blood.

This chain's CDR3 is CASSGTPAKNIQYF. The CDR3 DNA reads TGTGCCAGCAGTGGAACCCCTGCCAAAAACATTCAGTACTTC. The chain carries TRBV27 and TRBJ2-4; the D is unclear. Between the trimmed V and J ends, which lost 5 bases and 1 base, there was a span of 9 bases. CDR1 and CDR2 (germline): MNHEY, SMNVEV (reference sequence). The CDR3 is 14 residues long.